A single T cell receptor beta chain is shown here with its context. With 60 Vbeta and 13 Jbeta primers, the PCR was carried out. TCRdb keeps only in-frame clones here, not all; method: immunoSEQ multiplex PCR. The sample records around 120,000 clones, approximately 85% being singletons. The record originates from a study of cytomegalovirus exposure and HLA in healthy donors. The trim removed 5 bases at V and 1 base at J, leaving 7 bases unmatched. The CDR3 runs 16 residues. The germline CDR1 and CDR2 sequences are MGHDK and SYGVNS. Specimen: PBMCs. The chain employs TRBV25-1 and TRBJ2-4, with 8 bases matching TRBD2. This receptor was taken from a male donor in good health and CMV-seropositive. The CDR3 DNA follows: TGTGCCAGCAGTCCCGCGGGGGGAGCGGCCAAAAACATTCAGTACTTC. Translating gives CASSPAGGAAKNIQYF.